The source of this T cell receptor (beta chain) is a study of lymphopenia after photon versus proton radiotherapy (dated by TCRdb to between 2017 and 2020). Study-level background: In patients with gastrointestinal tumors who developed high-grade lymphopenia, the study compared the immunological effects of photon radiation therapy with those of proton radiation therapy. The cohort included approximately 22 patients with gastrointestinal tumors who developed lymphopenia after receiving either photon or proton therapy. The study was designed to characterize how the impact on the immune system differs between the two radiation modalities.

Overall study outcomes, separate from this receptor: Across the cohort, a larger post-nadir drop in TCR diversity was inversely correlated with overall survival time among patients who died. Proton-treated patients stayed relatively stable during treatment, while photon-treated patients lost naive T cells and TCR diversity and gained effector/memory populations. The survival association was assessed only in patients who died, and better survival with proton therapy was presented by the authors as a possibility rather than a demonstrated result. After the lymphocyte count nadir, photon-treated repertoires showed oligoclonal expansion, especially of CD8+ Temra cells, which drove the drop in diversity.

The CDR3 has 11 amino acids, counting the end cysteine and phenylalanine. The DNA shown is the 33-base CDR3, in frame from base 1. V sheds 5 bases and J sheds 11 bases, leaving 10 bases between their ends. The germline V gene (reference sequence) sets CDR1 to SEHNR and CDR2 to FQNEAQ. With respect to this clone: Its antigen is still unknown. One base away there is no much larger clone; base qualities are not given.

The library was built by means of the immunoSEQ multiplex PCR assay. Deep sequencing of rearranged TCR beta loci, alongside multiparametric flow cytometry, was used to profile T cell repertoires. TCRdb limited this immuneACCESS table to in-frame rearrangements with V and J called. A share of clones is missing; checked studies link under half to unresolved V genes, and the rest is unexplained. The sample yields about 58,000 clones; around 85% were counted once. The ten largest account for approximately 2% of the sample. The sequence was obtained from a man aged 55 to 70 with pancreatic cancer. The chain links TRBV7-9 with TRBJ2-1, with no reliable assignment of the D segment. Sequenced material: peripheral blood, taken from a patient treated with proton-based radiotherapy. The DNA sequence reads TGTGCCAGCAGCCCGGCCAGACAGCAGTTCTTC. Translated, this is CASSPARQQFF.